These 10 T cell receptor beta chains came from one sample sequenced in a study of human T cells and chemical hapten exposure. TCRdb recomputed calls from the RACE reads with MiXCR, one row per CDR3 protein. The sample yields some 80,000 distinct CDR3 sequences, over 8.5% seen once. The time point here: patch test 1, 2 weeks after DPC sensitization. Sample treatment: therapeutic diphenylcyclopropenone sensitization with weekly scalp DPC. The source was whole blood, collected in connection with sensitization to the hapten diphenylcyclopropenone (DPC). The source of these receptors is a woman between 50 and 59 years old with alopecia areata. Some clones in this sample may be carry-over from other donors' samples.

This clonotype was observed many times. V is TRBV28 and J is TRBJ2-7, with D perhaps matching TRBD1 (5 bases). The CDR3 extends over 15 amino acids. V was pared by 5 bases and J by 2 bases, with 16 bases between. From germline, CDR1 is MDHEN and CDR2 SYDVKM. The CDR3 sequence is CASSLNRIPPYEQYF. CDR3 DNA: TGTGCCAGCAGTCTGAACAGGATACCTCCCTACGAGCAGTACTTC.

This clonotype was seen repeatedly, ten times or more. This chain joins TRBV2 and TRBJ1-4, with no clear D. The germline CDR1 and CDR2 sequences are SNHLY and FYNNEI. V was trimmed by 2 bases and J by 15 bases, leaving 10 bases between them. The CDR3 loop spans 11 amino acids. This chain's CDR3 is CASSEFQILFF. CDR3 nucleotide sequence: TGTGCCAGCAGTGAATTCCAGATTTTGTTTTTT.

The sample holds a few counts of this clonotype. The chain recombines TRBV20-1 with TRBJ2-3, with D uncertain. Germline V gene lookup returns CDR1 DFQATT and CDR2 SNEGSKA (reference sequence). The CDR3 contains 11 residues. The V and J ends lost 3 bases and 4 bases respectively, with 5 bases between them. The CDR3 region has the DNA TGCAGTGCTAGTCTCCCAGATACGCAGTATTTT. This sequence encodes CSASLPDTQYF.

The V gene is TRBV29-1, the J gene TRBJ2-1; 9 nucleotides agree with TRBD2. V shed 6 bases and J 8 bases; nucleotides not matched to a gene: 17. The germline gives CDR1 SQVTM, CDR2 ANQGSEA. The CDR3 has 16 amino acids. CDR3 loop: CSVSDSPGLALDEQFF. CDR3 nucleotides: TGCAGCGTGAGCGATTCGCCGGGACTAGCCCTCGATGAGCAGTTCTTC.

The rearrangement joins TRBV20-1 to TRBJ2-7; D uncertain. V lost 0 bases and J 0 bases, leaving 12 bases between the germline ends. CDR1 DFQATT and CDR2 SNEGSKA come from the germline V gene (reference sequence). This CDR3 is 15 amino acids long. CDR3 coding DNA: TGCAGTGCTAGAGATTTGGGTCTGCTCTCCTACGAGCAGTACTTC. Translating it yields CSARDLGLLSYEQYF.

This chain links TRBV7-3 with TRBJ2-3; D might be TRBD1 or TRBD2, each matching 5 bases. V was clipped by 8 bases and J by 1 base, with 19 bases between them. The CDR3 is 16 residues long. The germline CDR1 and CDR2 sequences are SGHTA and FQGTGA. The chain's CDR3 is CASAKGQRGGTDTQYF. CDR3 in DNA: TGTGCCAGCGCCAAAGGGCAAAGGGGAGGCACAGATACGCAGTATTTT.

Comment on this clonotype: A read error is possible here, since a much larger clone lies one base away. This chain links TRBV7-9 with TRBJ1-2, with D unclear. The CDR3 length is 13 residues. Germline V gene sequence: CDR1 SEHNR, CDR2 FQNEAQ (reference sequence). The DNA of the CDR3 is TGTGTCAGCAGCCACAAAGGGCACTATGGCTACACCTTC. Amino acid sequence: CVSSHKGHYGYTF.

Many counts were recorded for this clonotype. The rearrangement links TRBV12-3 or TRBV12-4 to TRBJ1-2; D not resolved. Trimming took off 5 bases at V and 2 bases at J, with 9 bases between the two ends. The CDR3 runs to 13 residues. The DNA of the CDR3 is TGTGCCAGCAGTCGGACGGAAAACTATGGCTACACCTTC. This sequence encodes CASSRTENYGYTF.

This clonotype was seen more than once but under ten times. CDR3: CSALPPVGVGRGELFF. CDR3 in DNA: TGCAGTGCTCTCCCCCCGGTCGGGGTGGGCCGGGGGGAGCTGTTTTTT. The chain joins TRBV20-1 to TRBJ2-2; D is perhaps TRBD2 (5 bases). This CDR3 contains 16 residues. The V end lost 5 bases, the J end lost 8 bases, and 24 bases lay between the germline ends. From germline, CDR1 is DFQATT and CDR2 SNEGSKA (reference sequence).

This clonotype was counted between two and nine times. The chain joins TRBV27 to TRBJ1-5, with 9 bases fitting TRBD1. In germline, CDR1 is MNHEY, CDR2 SMNVEV (reference sequence). The CDR3 loop spans 14 amino acids. J lost 6 bases, V lost 3 bases, and 3 bases had no gene match. DNA of the CDR3: TGTGCCAGCAGTTTGATACAGGGGGCTCAGCCCCAGCATTTT. Translating it yields CASSLIQGAQPQHF.